This T cell receptor (beta chain) was found in a study of blood T cell repertoires in COVID-19. In the source study's methods: Estimates of nucleated cell counts were drawn from the amplification of reference gene primers. The assay was immunoSEQ multiplex PCR, and TCRdb's table has in-frame clones only and misses some. V, J and clone size derive from that table, while D and trimming were established from the DNA sequence. The sample includes more than 35,000 clones, more than 75% seen only once; the top ten take 15% to 20%. The CDR3 loop spans 16 amino acids. Trimming took 5 bases from V and 2 from J; bases not matched to a gene: 6. Germline CDR1 LNHDA, CDR2 SQIVND (reference sequence).

The sample was peripheral blood. The chain employs TRBV19 and TRBJ2-2; 9 bases line up with TRBD1. The TCR originated in a man between 65 and 85 years old with acute or convalescent COVID-19. The CDR3 bases are TGTGCCAGTAGTCCGGGACAGGGAGTTAACACCGGGGAGCTGTTTTTT. This encodes CASSPGQGVNTGELFF.